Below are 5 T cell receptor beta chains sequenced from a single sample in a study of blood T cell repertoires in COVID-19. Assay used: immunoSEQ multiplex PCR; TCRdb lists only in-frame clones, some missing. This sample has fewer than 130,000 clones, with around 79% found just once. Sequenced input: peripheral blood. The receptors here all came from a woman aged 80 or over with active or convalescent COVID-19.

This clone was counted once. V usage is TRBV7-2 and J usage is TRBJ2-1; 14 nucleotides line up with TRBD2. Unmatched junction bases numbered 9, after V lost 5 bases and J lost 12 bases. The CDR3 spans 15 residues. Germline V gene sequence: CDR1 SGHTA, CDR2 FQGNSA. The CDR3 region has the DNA TGTGCCAGCAGCCCCGGGACTAGCGGGAGTCTTTCGCAGTTCTTC. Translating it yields CASSPGTSGSLSQFF.

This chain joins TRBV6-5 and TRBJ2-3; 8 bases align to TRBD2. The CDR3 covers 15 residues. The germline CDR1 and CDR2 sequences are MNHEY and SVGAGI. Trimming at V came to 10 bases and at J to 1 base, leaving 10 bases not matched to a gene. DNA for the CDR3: TGTGCCACCGGGGGGGGCCGAGGAGGCACAGATACGCAGTATTTT. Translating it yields CATGGGRGGTDTQYF.

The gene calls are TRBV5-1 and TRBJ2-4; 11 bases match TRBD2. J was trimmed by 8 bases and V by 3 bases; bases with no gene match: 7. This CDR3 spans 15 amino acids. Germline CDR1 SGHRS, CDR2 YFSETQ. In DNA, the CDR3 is TGCGCCAGCAGCTCTCTAGCGGGAGGTGGGGACATTCAGTACTTC. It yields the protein CASSSLAGGGDIQYF.

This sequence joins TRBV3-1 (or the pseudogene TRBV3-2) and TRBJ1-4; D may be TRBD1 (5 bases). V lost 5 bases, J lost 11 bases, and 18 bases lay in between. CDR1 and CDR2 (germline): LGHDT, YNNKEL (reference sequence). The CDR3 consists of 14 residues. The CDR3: CASSGSRLRGKLFF. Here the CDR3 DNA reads TGTGCCAGCAGCGGCAGCAGGCTTCGGGGGAAACTGTTTTTT.

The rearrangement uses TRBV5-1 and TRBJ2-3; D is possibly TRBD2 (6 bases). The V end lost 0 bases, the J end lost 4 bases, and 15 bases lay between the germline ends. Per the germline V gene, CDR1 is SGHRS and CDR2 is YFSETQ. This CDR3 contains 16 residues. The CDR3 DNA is TGCGCCAGCAGCTTGGCCGGGACTCCCGGGGCAGATACGCAGTATTTT. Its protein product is CASSLAGTPGADTQYF.